Listed here are 12 T cell receptor beta chains from one sample, sequenced in a study of cytomegalovirus exposure and HLA in healthy donors. With 60 Vbeta and 13 Jbeta primers, the PCR was carried out. Data came from immunoSEQ multiplex PCR; TCRdb stores just in-frame clones and leaves some out. Among more than 100,000 clones listed, approximately 64% were seen once. The sample taken for sequencing was PBMCs. These receptors were collected from a woman in her forties or fifties in good health and CMV-seronegative.

The chain combines TRBV30 with TRBJ2-3, with TRBD2 matching 8 bases. With V trimmed by 3 bases and J by 3 bases, 5 bases remained unmatched. In germline, CDR1 is GTSNPN, CDR2 SVGIG (reference sequence). This CDR3 is 14 amino acids long. The CDR3 sequence is CAWRPSGLTDTQYF. The CDR3 DNA reads TGTGCCTGGAGGCCTAGCGGGCTTACAGATACGCAGTATTTT.

The rearrangement links TRBV28 to TRBJ2-4; D possibly corresponds to TRBD2 (7 bases). Trimming shortened V by 11 bases and J by 5 bases, and 16 bases separated the two germline ends. The germline CDR1 and CDR2 sequences are MDHEN and SYDVKM. The CDR3 runs 13 residues. The CDR3 loop reads CASSRGGENIQYF. For the CDR3, the DNA is TGTGCCTCCAGCAGGGGAGGGGAAAACATTCAGTACTTC.

The genes are TRBV7-9 and TRBJ1-4; 8 bases line up with TRBD1. The CDR3 loop spans 16 amino acids. Per the germline V gene, CDR1 is SEHNR and CDR2 is FQNEAQ (reference sequence). With 4 bases clipped from V and 0 bases from J, the junction kept 4 bases outside the gene matches. Written as DNA, the CDR3 is TGTGCCAGCAGCTACCAACAGGGGGCAACTAATGAAAAACTGTTTTTT. Its protein is CASSYQQGATNEKLFF.

The V gene is TRBV2, the J gene TRBJ2-7; maybe TRBD1 (6 bases). This CDR3 is built from 14 residues. Germline V CDR1 and CDR2: SNHLY, FYNNEI. Trimming stripped 6 bases from V and 3 bases from J, with 15 bases between. The CDR3 spells CASRAWGLNYEQYF. For the CDR3, the DNA is TGTGCCAGCAGGGCCTGGGGGCTAAACTACGAGCAGTACTTC.

This chain connects TRBV12-5 to TRBJ1-4; TRBD1 matches 7 bases. The CDR3 is made up of 18 amino acids. V shed 6 bases, J shed 5 bases, and the junction held 18 bases outside the gene matches. CDR1 and CDR2 from the germline V gene are LGHNT and FRNRAP. The CDR3 region is CASGPDRDSVAFNEKLFF. The CDR3 bases are TGTGCTAGTGGCCCAGACAGGGACTCTGTGGCCTTCAATGAAAAACTGTTTTTT.

This chain uses TRBV15 with TRBJ2-1; TRBD2 matches 12 bases. Losses at the gene ends were 2 bases for V and 6 bases for J; bases not matched to a gene: 5. The CDR3 has 16 residues. Germline CDR1 LNHNV, CDR2 YYDKDF (reference sequence). In DNA, the CDR3 is TGTGCCACCAGCAGATACCTAGCGGGAGGGGTCAATGAGCAGTTCTTC. Protein: CATSRYLAGGVNEQFF.

The rearrangement joins TRBV5-1 to TRBJ1-1; 10 bases align to TRBD1. The length of the CDR3 is 16 residues. Germline trimming cut 0 bases from V and 4 bases from J; bases unmatched to any gene: 6. Germline loops: CDR1 SGHRS, CDR2 YFSETQ. CDR3 bases: TGCGCCAGCAGCTTGGATGGACAGGGGGTAGGCACTGAAGCTTTCTTT. Its translation is CASSLDGQGVGTEAFF.

The chain links TRBV5-4 to TRBJ2-1; D perhaps matches TRBD1 (6 bases). The germline V gene encodes CDR1 SGHNT and CDR2 YYREEE (reference sequence). The V end was cut by 0 bases, the J end by 6 bases, with 10 bases between. The CDR3 is 14 amino acids. The CDR3 region is CASSLGGPSNEQFF. CDR3 nucleotides: TGTGCCAGCAGCTTGGGGGGGCCAAGCAATGAGCAGTTCTTC.

V usage is TRBV19 and J usage is TRBJ2-7; D is uncertain. The CDR3 covers 14 residues. V was trimmed by 5 bases and J by 0 bases, leaving 11 bases between them. CDR1 is LNHDA and CDR2 is SQIVND in the germline V gene (reference sequence). This CDR3 is CASSGRLASYEQYF. In DNA, the CDR3 is TGTGCCAGTAGTGGCAGACTTGCCTCCTACGAGCAGTACTTC. Full variable domain (outside the CDR3, taken from reference TRBV19 and TRBJ2-7): DGGITQSPKYLFRKEGQNVTLSCEQNLNHDAMYWYRQDPGQGLRLIYYSQIVNDFQKGDIAEGYSVSREKKESFPLTVTSAQKNPTAFYLCASSGRLASYEQYFGPGTRLTVT.

The chain has TRBV2 and TRBJ1-1; 7 bases map to TRBD1. The CDR3 is 14 amino acids. CDR1 is SNHLY, CDR2 FYNNEI, per germline. V lost 7 bases to trimming and J lost 1 base; unmatched junction nucleotides: 6. CDR3 coding DNA: TGTGCCAGCACCCCAGGGGGTACGAACACTGAAGCTTTCTTT. Encoded protein: CASTPGGTNTEAFF.

Only a few counts were recorded for this clone. This chain links TRBV11-2 with TRBJ1-1; possibly TRBD1 for D (5 bases). Germline V gene data show CDR1 as SGHAT and CDR2 as FQNNGV. This CDR3 is built from 12 residues. V was trimmed by 4 bases and J by 3 bases, leaving 6 bases between them. The CDR3 here is CASSWGDTEAFF. The CDR3 region has the DNA TGTGCCAGCAGCTGGGGGGACACTGAAGCTTTCTTT. The full variable domain, completed using reference TRBV11-2 and TRBJ1-1, is EAGVAQSPRYKIIEKRQSVAFWCNPISGHATLYWYQQILGQGPKLLIQFQNNGVVDDSQLPKDRFSAERLKGVDSTLKIQPAKLEDSAVYLCASSWGDTEAFFGQGTRLTVV.

The rearrangement links TRBV11-2 to TRBJ2-5; no clear D. This CDR3 has 12 amino acids. Per germline, CDR1 SGHAT and CDR2 FQNNGV. V dropped 5 bases and J dropped 4 bases, with 8 bases sitting between them. CDR3 sequence: CASSVVGETQYF. For the CDR3, the DNA is TGTGCCAGCAGCGTCGTCGGAGAGACCCAGTACTTC.